The source of this T cell receptor beta chain is a study of shared clonotypes between healthy human individuals. General observations from the study: Owing to a small donor count, the genetic and exposure-history diversity represented was limited.

The authors ran the assay at deep level. Here immunoSEQ multiplex PCR was the method, and the copy in TCRdb shows in-frame clones only, minus some. The sample includes about 560,000 clones, just over 75% of them seen just once. This CDR3 has 11 amino acids. V was trimmed by 6 bases and J by 1 base, leaving 3 bases between them. The germline CDR1 and CDR2 sequences are SNHLY and FYNNEI. This clone occurred many times. As yet, its antigen is unknown. Different DNA sequences within this sample yield the same CDR3. Nashville, Tennessee was home to all donors, each a Caucasian adult. The sample was PBMCs. V gene TRBV2 combines with J gene TRBJ2-5; D unclear. This receptor was taken from a woman between 40 and 55 years old in good health. Some clones in this sample may be carry-over from other donors' samples. DNA of the CDR3: TGTGCCAGCAGGGGCCAAGAGACCCAGTACTTC. Translated, it gives CASRGQETQYF.